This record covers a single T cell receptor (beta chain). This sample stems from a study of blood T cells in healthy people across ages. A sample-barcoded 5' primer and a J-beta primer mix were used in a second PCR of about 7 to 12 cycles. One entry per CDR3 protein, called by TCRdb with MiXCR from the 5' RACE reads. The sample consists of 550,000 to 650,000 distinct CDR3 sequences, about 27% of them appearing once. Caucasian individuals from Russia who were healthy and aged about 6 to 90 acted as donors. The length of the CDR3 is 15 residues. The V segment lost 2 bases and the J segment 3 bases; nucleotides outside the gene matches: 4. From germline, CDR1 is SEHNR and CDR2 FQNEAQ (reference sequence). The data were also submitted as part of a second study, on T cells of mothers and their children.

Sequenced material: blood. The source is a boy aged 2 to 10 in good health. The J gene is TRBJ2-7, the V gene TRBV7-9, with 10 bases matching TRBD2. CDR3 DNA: TGTGCCAGCAGCTTAACTAGCGGGGCCAACTACGAGCAGTACTTC. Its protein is CASSLTSGANYEQYF.